The 25 T cell receptor beta chains below come from one sample, sequenced in a study of blood T cell repertoires in COVID-19. The method was immunoSEQ multiplex PCR; TCRdb's version includes in-frame clones alone and lacks a portion of them. The table shows a few hundred thousand clones, with more than 70% occurring only once. The specimen was peripheral blood. The receptors come from a woman aged 25 to 39 with COVID-19, enrolled during active disease.

The gene calls are TRBV3-1 (or the pseudogene TRBV3-2) and TRBJ1-2; perhaps TRBD1 as D (6 bases). V was trimmed by 4 bases and J by 7 bases, leaving 13 bases between them. CDR1 and CDR2 from the germline V gene are LGHDT and YNNKEL (reference sequence). The CDR3 is made up of 13 amino acids. For the CDR3, the DNA is TGTGCCAGCAGCCCTGGACCAGGGGTTGGCTACACCTTC. Translation gives CASSPGPGVGYTF.

The chain uses TRBV7-6 and TRBJ1-5; possible D gene TRBD1, 5 bases. This CDR3 has 14 amino acids. Trimming removed 2 bases at V and 9 bases at J, with 14 bases between. Per germline, CDR1 SGHVS and CDR2 FNYEAQ. In nucleotides, the CDR3 is TGTGCCAGCAGCTTATCTAGGGCGGGGGGGCCCCAGCATTTT. Protein sequence: CASSLSRAGGPQHF.

The rearrangement joins TRBV24-1 to TRBJ2-4, with D possibly TRBD1 on 7 matching bases. Trimming cost V 6 bases and J 2 bases, with 25 bases left between them. Germline CDR1 KGHDR, CDR2 SFDVKD. The CDR3 contains 19 residues. In DNA form, the CDR3 reads TGTGCCACCAGTATATTCCTCGCGGACAGGAGGGTAACCAAAAACATTCAGTACTTC. Translated: CATSIFLADRRVTKNIQYF.

J is TRBJ2-6 and V is TRBV7-6; 7 bases line up with TRBD1. Germline assignment: CDR1 SGHVS and CDR2 FNYEAQ. The CDR3 length is 17 residues. The V segment lost 4 bases and the J segment 0 bases; nucleotides outside the gene matches: 6. The CDR3 DNA sequence: TGTGCCAGCAGCTCCAGGGGGTTCGGCTCTGGGGCCAACGTCCTGACTTTC. Translation: CASSSRGFGSGANVLTF.

The chain has TRBV19 and TRBJ1-2; D gene ambiguous. CDR1 is LNHDA, CDR2 SQIVND, per germline (reference sequence). V was clipped by 5 bases and J by 0 bases, with 7 bases between them. This CDR3 is built from 13 residues. CDR3 sequence: CASSHITNYGYTF. The CDR3, as DNA: TGTGCCAGTAGTCACATCACTAACTATGGCTACACCTTC.

V gene TRBV28 combines with J gene TRBJ1-6; D remains unclear. Germline lookup yields CDR1 MDHEN and CDR2 SYDVKM. The CDR3 covers 11 residues. V was shortened by 6 bases and J by 8 bases, with 5 bases between the two germline ends. The CDR3 protein is CASSVDSPLHF. As DNA, the CDR3 is TGTGCCAGCAGCGTTGATTCACCCCTCCACTTT.

CDR3 nucleotide sequence: TGTGCCACCAGCAGGTCCTCGGATCAGCCCCAGCATTTT. Its translation is CATSRSSDQPQHF. The chain links TRBV15 to TRBJ1-5; D is unclear. V lost 3 bases and J lost 5, with 8 bases in between. Germline V CDR1 and CDR2: LNHNV, YYDKDF (reference sequence). This CDR3 region has 13 residues.

Here the CDR3 DNA reads TGTGCCAGCAGTTTAGGACAGCACTACGAGCAGTACTTC. It translates to CASSLGQHYEQYF. The chain combines TRBV27 with TRBJ2-7, with TRBD1 as a possible D gene (6 bases). The CDR3 length is 13 residues. Germline V gene lookup returns CDR1 MNHEY and CDR2 SMNVEV (reference sequence). The V and J ends lost 2 bases and 3 bases respectively, with 8 bases between them.

The chain carries TRBV29-1 and TRBJ1-3; 8 bases line up with TRBD1. Germline V gives CDR1 SQVTM, CDR2 ANQGSEA. V lost 7 bases and J lost 3; bases outside the gene matches: 5. The CDR3 is 13 residues long. CDR3 sequence: CSATGGGGNTIYF. In nucleotides, the CDR3 is TGCAGCGCAACAGGGGGAGGTGGAAACACCATATATTTT.

The V call is TRBV9, the J call TRBJ2-1; maybe TRBD2 (5 bases). Germline-derived CDR1 and CDR2 are SGDLS and YYNGEE. Trimming shortened V by 0 bases and J by 2 bases, and 9 bases separated the two germline ends. CDR3 length: 15 residues. CDR3 residues: CASSVELGAYNEQFF. CDR3 DNA: TGTGCCAGCAGCGTAGAACTGGGAGCCTACAATGAGCAGTTCTTC.

This chain connects TRBV6-5 to TRBJ2-6; possible D gene TRBD1, 5 bases. This CDR3 is 12 amino acids long. Deletions cut 11 bases from V and 0 bases from J, with 5 bases between. From germline, CDR1 is MNHEY and CDR2 SVGAGI. CDR3 sequence (DNA): TGTGCCGGACACTCTGGGGCCAACGTCCTGACTTTC. It codes for CAGHSGANVLTF.

The chain uses TRBV4-2 and TRBJ1-5, with 7 positions matching TRBD1. J lost 7 bases, V lost 1 base, and 7 bases had no gene match. The V gene's germline CDR1 is LGHNA and CDR2 YNFKEQ. The CDR3 covers 15 residues. CDR3 protein: CASSQAGTEGQPQHF. The CDR3 coding sequence is TGTGCCAGCAGCCAAGCAGGGACAGAAGGCCAGCCCCAGCATTTT.

This rearrangement joins TRBV7-8 to TRBJ2-3; 8 bases map to TRBD2. The CDR3 is made up of 19 amino acids. V shed 4 bases and J 2 bases; nucleotides not matched to a gene: 17. CDR1 SGHVS and CDR2 FQNEAQ come from the germline V gene. The CDR3 here is CASSSRGAGAARNTDTQYF. The CDR3 region has the DNA TGTGCCAGCAGCTCCCGGGGAGCGGGGGCCGCACGGAACACAGATACGCAGTATTTT.

The V gene is TRBV7-9, the J gene TRBJ1-1; 8 bases fit TRBD1. The CDR3 length is 15 residues. Germline V gene lookup returns CDR1 SEHNR and CDR2 FQNEAQ (reference sequence). The V gene end was trimmed by 3 bases and the J gene end by 6 bases; junction bases not matched to a gene: 9. The CDR3 spells CASSFGTGPGAEAFF. The CDR3 coding sequence is TGTGCCAGCAGCTTCGGGACAGGACCTGGCGCTGAAGCTTTCTTT.

V is TRBV20-1 and J is TRBJ1-1, with D uncertain. CDR1 and CDR2 (germline): DFQATT, SNEGSKA (reference sequence). The CDR3 totals 10 residues. V shed 4 bases and J shed 9 bases, with 9 bases lying between them. CDR3 in amino acids: CSATRDKAFF. CDR3 nucleotide sequence: TGCAGTGCTACCCGCGATAAAGCTTTCTTT.

The chain employs TRBV5-1 and TRBJ2-2; the match to TRBD1 covers 7 bases. In germline, CDR1 is SGHRS, CDR2 YFSETQ. With V trimmed by 5 bases and J by 4 bases, 11 bases remained unmatched. The CDR3 spans 16 residues. The CDR3 DNA reads TGCGCCAGCAGGCGATTCGGACAGGAGACCACCGGGGAGCTGTTTTTT. Its translation is CASRRFGQETTGELFF. The whole variable domain, remainder taken from reference TRBV5-1 and TRBJ2-2, is KAGVTQTPRYLIKTRGQQVTLSCSPISGHRSVSWYQQTPGQGLQFLFEYFSETQRNKGNFPGRFSGRQFSNSRSEMNVSTLELGDSALYLCASRRFGQETTGELFFGEGSRLTVL.

This clone was recorded once. The CDR3 loop reads CASSSPTGLAKNIQYF. The CDR3 nucleotides read TGCGCCAGCAGCTCGCCGACGGGTTTAGCCAAAAACATTCAGTACTTC. The rearrangement joins TRBV5-1 to TRBJ2-4; D uncertain. CDR1 is SGHRS and CDR2 is YFSETQ in the germline V gene. The germline V and J ends were trimmed by 3 bases and 0 bases, with 13 bases remaining between them. CDR3 size: 16 residues.

The table lists this clone with a count of one. The J gene is TRBJ1-2, the V gene TRBV27; D is possibly TRBD1 (5 bases). V gave up 6 bases and J gave up 8 bases, with 19 bases separating them. Germline V gene lookup returns CDR1 MNHEY and CDR2 SMNVEV (reference sequence). The CDR3 extends over 14 amino acids. In DNA form, the CDR3 reads TGTGCCAGCAGATTGGCTGCAGGGAATTCGGGCTACACCTTC. Its protein is CASRLAAGNSGYTF.

The rearrangement joins TRBV7-3 to TRBJ2-5; D ambiguous. Between the trimmed V and J ends, which lost 5 bases and 4 bases, there was a span of 17 bases. Germline lookup yields CDR1 SGHTA and CDR2 FQGTGA. This CDR3 is built from 15 residues. This chain's CDR3 is CASSLHIPSGETQYF. The CDR3 coding sequence is TGTGCCAGCAGCCTCCATATCCCCTCGGGAGAGACCCAGTACTTC.

The rearrangement uses TRBV7-8 and TRBJ1-2; 9 positions agree with TRBD1. The germline V gene encodes CDR1 SGHVS and CDR2 FQNEAQ. V lost 5 bases to trimming and J lost 4 bases; unmatched junction nucleotides: 5. This CDR3 has 14 residues. The CDR3 sequence: CASSTTGGIYGYTF. The CDR3 nucleotides are TGTGCCAGCAGCACCACAGGGGGCATCTATGGCTACACCTTC.

This chain links TRBV5-4 with TRBJ2-3, with TRBD2 matching 12 bases. V was pared by 1 base and J by 6 bases, with 9 bases of the junction left unmatched. The CDR3 runs 17 residues. From germline, CDR1 is SGHNT and CDR2 YYREEE (reference sequence). The CDR3 spells CASSLSPSGGARDTQYF. The CDR3 nucleotides are TGTGCCAGCAGCTTGTCCCCTAGCGGGGGGGCAAGGGATACGCAGTATTTT.

This chain uses TRBV6-6 with TRBJ1-4; TRBD1 matches at 9 bases. Unmatched junction bases numbered 8, after V lost 4 bases and J lost 8 bases. The CDR3 totals 15 residues. Germline loops: CDR1 MNHNY, CDR2 SVGAGI (reference sequence). The CDR3 DNA follows: TGTGCCAGCAGTTCACGGACAGGGGCGGTGGAAAAACTGTTTTTT. Translating gives CASSSRTGAVEKLFF.

The sample holds one count of this clone. The rearrangement links TRBV7-9 to TRBJ2-2; 7 bases align to TRBD2. Germline CDR1 SEHNR, CDR2 FQNEAQ (reference sequence). V was clipped by 5 bases and J by 2 bases; unmatched bases: 2. CDR3 size: 14 residues. For the CDR3, the DNA is TGTGCCAGCAGCCGACTAGCAAACACCGGGGAGCTGTTTTTT. Translation gives CASSRLANTGELFF.

This chain uses TRBV6-2 or TRBV6-3 with TRBJ2-3; the match to TRBD2 covers 10 bases. Germline V gene sequence: CDR1 MNHEY, CDR2 SVGEGT. Trimming took 5 bases from V and 4 from J; bases not matched to a gene: 12. This CDR3 is built from 17 residues. The CDR3 region is CASSPSQSGGASDTQYF. CDR3 nucleotides: TGTGCCAGCAGTCCCAGCCAAAGCGGGGGGGCCTCAGATACGCAGTATTTT.

The rearrangement joins TRBV19 to TRBJ2-3; no clear D. Germline V gives CDR1 LNHDA, CDR2 SQIVND (reference sequence). The CDR3 is made up of 13 amino acids. V was shortened by 4 bases and J by 0 bases, with 5 bases between the two germline ends. This chain's CDR3 is CASSTTSTDTQYF. For the CDR3, the DNA is TGTGCCAGTAGTACGACTAGCACAGATACGCAGTATTTT.